The T cell receptor (beta chain) described here comes from a study of blood T cell repertoires in COVID-19. Study-wide background: Material from acute and convalescent COVID-19 was sourced from the United States, Italy and Spain. PBMCs, B-cell-depleted T cells, or T cells provided the cDNA or gDNA that made up the material.

CDR3 size: 15 residues. V was pared by 0 bases and J by 9 bases, with 17 bases between. CDR1 and CDR2 (germline): MNHEY, SVGAGI. In the original workflow: Using reference gene primer amplification, nucleated cell counts were estimated. TCRdb's table, derived via immunoSEQ multiplex PCR, lists solely in-frame clones and lacks some. The DNA was the basis for D and trimming; V, J and clone size are from that table. The sample lists approximately 75,000 clones, approximately 82% seen once, with approximately 20% in the top ten. This chain connects TRBV6-5 to TRBJ1-1; D possibly corresponds to TRBD1 (6 bases). This receptor was taken from a woman aged 50 to 60 with acute or convalescent COVID-19. Sequenced sample: peripheral blood. The chain's CDR3 is CASSYSGGEMRQAFF. The CDR3 DNA follows: TGTGCCAGCAGTTACTCAGGGGGGGAGATGCGGCAAGCTTTCTTT.